Described below is a single T cell receptor beta chain sequence and its context. What it binds is unknown. This entry is derived from a study of PD-1 blockade in classical Hodgkin lymphoma. Notes on the study in general: By C4D1, CD4+ diversity increased significantly, especially in complete responders. Complete responders' baseline diversity resembled that of newly diagnosed patients. The study reported lower baseline TCR diversity in newly diagnosed patients than in healthy donors.

The CDR3 is 15 residues long. CDR1 is SGDLS, CDR2 YYNGEE, per germline. Unmatched junction bases numbered 8, after V lost 4 bases and J lost 3 bases. Every one of the patients relapsed after autologous stem cell transplantation (brentuximab vedotin exposure was variable). The best responses consisted of complete response, partial response or progressive disease. Profiled with immunoSEQ multiplex PCR; TCRdb holds only in-frame clones, not every one. This sample has more than 10,000 clones, with 60% to 80% found just once. This material consisted of peripheral blood mononuclear cells (PBMCs), taken before the second cycle of nivolumab. This TCR was recovered from a human donor with classical Hodgkin lymphoma. The chain joins TRBV9 to TRBJ2-7; 9 nucleotides agree with TRBD2. The DNA for the CDR3 is TGTGCCAGCAGCCAATACGCGGGAGGGGGCTACGAGCAGTACTTC. This codes for CASSQYAGGGYEQYF.